This T cell receptor beta chain was found in a study of naive and memory T cell subsets. This CDR3 spans 12 amino acids. Trimming cost V 1 base and J 8 bases, with 8 bases left between them. Germline V gene lookup returns CDR1 DFQATT and CDR2 SNEGSKA (reference sequence). An equimolar mix of two oligonucleotides served as the beta constant-region primer for TRBC1 and TRBC2. The ligated cDNA underwent four PCR rounds using SP2 and nested alpha and beta constant-region primers. Each CDR3 protein is one row after TCRdb ran MiXCR on the UMI-ligation and nested PCR reads. Of 95,000 to 150,000 distinct CDR3 sequences listed, around a third are singletons.

This TCR was sampled from a human donor in good health. The rearrangement links TRBV20-1 to TRBJ1-4, with D unresolved. Sequencing was carried out using central memory CD4+ T cells from blood. CDR3 DNA sequence: TGCAGTGCTAGAGGTTTCCAGGAAAAACTGTTTTTT. This encodes CSARGFQEKLFF.